This T cell receptor beta chain originates from a study of blood T cell repertoires in COVID-19. This CDR3 has 13 residues. Trimming removed 6 bases from V and 6 bases from J, with 12 bases in between. Germline V gives CDR1 SGHRS, CDR2 YFSETQ. This clone was observed a few times. Measured with immunoSEQ multiplex PCR; TCRdb has only the in-frame clones, and not every one. The sample records about 72,000 clones, 65% to 90% being singletons. Sequencing was done on a sample of peripheral blood. This chain uses TRBV5-1 with TRBJ2-2; TRBD2 is a possible D gene (5 bases). The receptor was derived from a man aged 65 to 85 with active or convalescent COVID-19. The CDR3 sequence is CASTTSFAGELFF. As DNA, the CDR3 is TGCGCCAGCACAACTAGTTTCGCCGGGGAGCTGTTTTTT. Full variable domain (outside the CDR3, taken from reference TRBV5-1 and TRBJ2-2): KAGVTQTPRYLIKTRGQQVTLSCSPISGHRSVSWYQQTPGQGLQFLFEYFSETQRNKGNFPGRFSGRQFSNSRSEMNVSTLELGDSALYLCASTTSFAGELFFGEGSRLTVL.